The rows below give T cell receptor beta chains drawn from one sample of a study of molecular identifiers for immune sequencing clone quantification. TCRdb recomputed calls from the PCR reads with MiXCR, one row per CDR3 protein. The sample holds over 100,000 distinct CDR3 sequences, 30% to 45% seen once. What was sequenced was naive CD8+ T cells from blood, with Jurkat cell RNA spiked in. The receptors were gathered from a human donor in good health. Some libraries in this study had Jurkat cell RNA spiked in. CDR3s include the opening cysteine and the closing phenylalanine or tryptophan. Fields, in order: V gene, clone size, D gene, CDR3 protein. The D gene is left open where the match is weak. Clone size appears in some rows only: once, few, many, or a class for an expanded clone.

V: TRBV9; size: few; D: TRBD2; CDR3: CASSVVDGASGTTDTQYF
V: TRBV6-5; size: NA; D: NA; CDR3: CASSYRDTNNEQFF
V: TRBV4-1; size: few; D: TRBD1; CDR3: CASSQEGGLIKNIQYF
V: TRBV7-2; size: many; D: NA; CDR3: CASSLAWGLVEQYF
V: TRBV4-3; size: few; D: TRBD1; CDR3: CASSRGQGSYGYTF
V: TRBV12-3/TRBV12-4; size: NA; D: NA; CDR3: CASSLMPGYNEQFF
V: TRBV18; size: NA; D: NA; CDR3: CASSPPYGPTDTQYF
V: TRBV12-3/TRBV12-4; size: NA; D: NA; CDR3: CASSGYNEQFF
V: TRBV15; size: NA; D: NA; CDR3: CATSSDRWGAGDNEQFF
V: TRBV2; size: NA; D: TRBD1; CDR3: CASIPGTGEYEQYF
V: TRBV7-2; size: many; D: NA; CDR3: CASSLKGAGELFF
V: TRBV4-2; size: NA; D: NA; CDR3: CASRQGNAREYEQYF
V: TRBV28; size: NA; D: TRBD2; CDR3: CASSSGTSGGHLF
V: TRBV9; size: NA; D: TRBD2; CDR3: CASAGGPTYEQYF
V: TRBV9; size: NA; D: NA; CDR3: CASSAGYGTGELFF
V: TRBV28; size: NA; D: NA; CDR3: CASRSPVSAYNIQYF
V: TRBV7-6; size: few; D: TRBD2; CDR3: CASSFASGRAGDEQFF
V: TRBV9; size: NA; D: NA; CDR3: CASRGSGSQETQYF
V: TRBV28; size: once; D: NA; CDR3: CSSNFTGNTEAFF
V: TRBV20-1; size: few; D: NA; CDR3: CSARGRGQVADTQYF
V: TRBV7-8; size: NA; D: NA; CDR3: CASSLLSGKYGLYF
V: TRBV27; size: NA; D: NA; CDR3: CASSSGPYSNQPQHF
V: TRBV7-9; size: few; D: NA; CDR3: CASVGQLLTEAFF
V: TRBV7-6; size: NA; D: NA; CDR3: CASNSAGTEAFF
V: TRBV4-1; size: few; D: NA; CDR3: CASSQFGEVEQYF
V: TRBV7-9; size: NA; D: NA; CDR3: CASRFLLANTGELFF
V: TRBV29-1; size: few; D: TRBD2; CDR3: CSGGLAYDEQYF
V: TRBV28; size: NA; D: TRBD2; CDR3: CASRERKGLAGVSNNQYF
V: TRBV28; size: once; D: TRBD1; CDR3: CASSWTGSVTPLHF
V: TRBV12-3/TRBV12-4; size: NA; D: TRBD2; CDR3: CASNGVAGGPGTDTQYF
V: TRBV24-1; size: many; D: TRBD2; CDR3: CATSGGLTGELFF
V: TRBV20-1; size: NA; D: TRBD2; CDR3: CSARGPGERGAYEQYF
V: TRBV25-1; size: NA; D: NA; CDR3: CASSEFEAESNYGYTF
V: TRBV3-1; size: NA; D: NA; CDR3: CASSQEMAGTEAFF
V: TRBV20-1; size: NA; D: NA; CDR3: CSARHAYEQYF
V: TRBV6-5; size: NA; D: TRBD2; CDR3: CASSYGAGVLEPQYF
V: TRBV7-2; size: NA; D: NA; CDR3: CASSPGATSYNEQFF
V: TRBV15; size: NA; D: NA; CDR3: CATSRGVGNQPQHF
V: TRBV7-8; size: few; D: NA; CDR3: CASSPPDSRDEQFF
V: TRBV7-8; size: few; D: NA; CDR3: CASNQLNEQFF
V: TRBV4-3; size: few; D: NA; CDR3: CASSQDWAVAGTDTQYF
V: TRBV7-9; size: NA; D: NA; CDR3: CASSFVVGGQETQYF
V: TRBV11-2; size: few; D: NA; CDR3: CASSLYGGLPETQYF
V: TRBV28; size: NA; D: TRBD1; CDR3: CASSPTGEGNTEAFF
V: TRBV11-2; size: few; D: TRBD2; CDR3: CASSPGTRSDTQYF
V: TRBV12-3/TRBV12-4; size: few; D: NA; CDR3: CASSLGANSGFRQPQHF
V: TRBV12-3/TRBV12-4; size: few; D: NA; CDR3: CASRKPGAGELFF
V: TRBV20-1; size: few; D: NA; CDR3: CSARDDPPMNTEAFF
V: TRBV12-3/TRBV12-4; size: NA; D: NA; CDR3: CASSFARGGELFF
V: TRBV7-9; size: NA; D: NA; CDR3: CASSPRTQELFF
V: TRBV3-2; size: few; D: NA; CDR3: CASSQVRTSGDSSYNEQFF
V: TRBV7-2; size: NA; D: NA; CDR3: CASPLQGGYTF
V: TRBV6-5; size: NA; D: TRBD1; CDR3: CASSFLQGVNEKLFF
V: TRBV12-3/TRBV12-4; size: NA; D: NA; CDR3: CASSTTGYNEQFF
V: TRBV27; size: NA; D: TRBD2; CDR3: CASGLTPSGRTHEQFF
V: TRBV27; size: NA; D: TRBD2; CDR3: CASSFWAGGTDTQYF
V: TRBV28; size: many; D: TRBD1; CDR3: CASSFPQGATSTDTQYF